The present entry profiles one T cell receptor beta chain with its context. These data belong to a study of blood T cell repertoires in COVID-19. The CDR3 has 17 amino acids. Germline CDR1 reads SEHNR; CDR2 reads FQNEAQ (reference sequence). The J segment lost 3 bases and the V segment lost 1 base, leaving 8 bases of the junction unmatched. Measured with immunoSEQ multiplex PCR; TCRdb has only the in-frame clones, and not every one. The sample consists of 200,000 to 250,000 clones, over 75% of them appearing once. The clonotype was recovered from a woman in her fifties or sixties who had recovered from COVID-19. The rearrangement joins TRBV7-9 to TRBJ1-5, with 8 bases lining up with TRBD1. The material sequenced was PBMCs or T cells enriched from blood (not recorded which). The CDR3 protein is CASSLDVGQEHNQPQHF. CDR3 nucleotide sequence: TGTGCCAGCAGCTTAGATGTGGGACAGGAACACAATCAGCCCCAGCATTTT.